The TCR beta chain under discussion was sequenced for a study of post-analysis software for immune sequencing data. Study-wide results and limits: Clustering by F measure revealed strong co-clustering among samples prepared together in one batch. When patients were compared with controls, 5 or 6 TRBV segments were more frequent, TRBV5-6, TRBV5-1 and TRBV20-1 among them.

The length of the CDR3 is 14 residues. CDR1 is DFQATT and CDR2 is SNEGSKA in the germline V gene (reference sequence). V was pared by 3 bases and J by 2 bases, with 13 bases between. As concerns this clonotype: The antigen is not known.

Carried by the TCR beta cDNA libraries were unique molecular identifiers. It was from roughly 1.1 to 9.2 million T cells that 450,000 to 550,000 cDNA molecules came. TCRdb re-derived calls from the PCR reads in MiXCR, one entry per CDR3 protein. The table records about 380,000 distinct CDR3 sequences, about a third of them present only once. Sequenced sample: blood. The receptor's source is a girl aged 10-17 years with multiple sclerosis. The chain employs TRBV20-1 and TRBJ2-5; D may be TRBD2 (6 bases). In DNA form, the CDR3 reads TGCAGTGCTAGGCCCGGGGGTGGACAAGAGACCCAGTACTTC. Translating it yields CSARPGGGQETQYF.